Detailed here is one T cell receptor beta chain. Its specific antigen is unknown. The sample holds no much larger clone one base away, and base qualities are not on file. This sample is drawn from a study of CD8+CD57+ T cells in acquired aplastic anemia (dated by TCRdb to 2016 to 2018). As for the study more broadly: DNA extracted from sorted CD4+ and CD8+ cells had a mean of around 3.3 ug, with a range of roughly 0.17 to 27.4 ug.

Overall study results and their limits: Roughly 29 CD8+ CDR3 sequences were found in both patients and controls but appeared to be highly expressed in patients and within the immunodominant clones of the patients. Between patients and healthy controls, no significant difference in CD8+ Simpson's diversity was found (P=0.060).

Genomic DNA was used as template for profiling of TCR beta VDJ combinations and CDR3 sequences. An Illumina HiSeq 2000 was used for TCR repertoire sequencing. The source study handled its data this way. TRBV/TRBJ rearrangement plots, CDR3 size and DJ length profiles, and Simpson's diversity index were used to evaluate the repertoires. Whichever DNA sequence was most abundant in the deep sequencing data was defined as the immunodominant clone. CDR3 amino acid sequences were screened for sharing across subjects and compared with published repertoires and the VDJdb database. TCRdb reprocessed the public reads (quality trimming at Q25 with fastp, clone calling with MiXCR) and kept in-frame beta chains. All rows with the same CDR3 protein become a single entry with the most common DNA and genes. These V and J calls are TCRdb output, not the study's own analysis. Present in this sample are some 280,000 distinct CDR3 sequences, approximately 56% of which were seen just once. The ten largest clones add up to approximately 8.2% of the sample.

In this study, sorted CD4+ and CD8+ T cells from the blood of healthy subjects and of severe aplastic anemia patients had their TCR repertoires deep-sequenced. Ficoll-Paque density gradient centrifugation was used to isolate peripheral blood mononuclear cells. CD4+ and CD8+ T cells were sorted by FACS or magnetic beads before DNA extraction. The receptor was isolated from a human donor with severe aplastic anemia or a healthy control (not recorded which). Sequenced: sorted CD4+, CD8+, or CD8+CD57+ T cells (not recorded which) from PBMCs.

In nucleotides, the sequence is TGTGCCAGCAGCTTAAACGAGGGTACTCTTGATTACACCTTC. It specifies CASSLNEGTLDYTF. The V gene is TRBV5-4 and the J gene is TRBJ1-2, with the D gene too uncertain to name. The cysteine opens and the phenylalanine closes a CDR3 of 14 amino acids. CDR3 DNA only is kept here, 42 bases in frame from base 1. In the germline V gene (reference sequence), CDR1 corresponds to SGHNT and CDR2 to YYREEE. V loses 2 bases of germline sequence and J loses 11 bases, and the interval between the two ends is 19 bases.